This is a list of T cell receptor beta chains from one sample in a study of identical twins. TCRdb processed the 5' RACE reads anew with MiXCR; each CDR3 protein has one entry. This table holds 600,000 to 800,000 distinct CDR3 sequences, roughly 20% found once. The same sample was also used in a study of T cells expressing NK-cell markers.

The sequencing sample was made of PBMCs. These receptors all stem from a young woman in good health. Both conserved end residues are part of each CDR3. Each record gives: V gene, D gene, clone size, J gene, CDR3 DNA, CDR3 protein. The D gene is left open where the match is weak. The listing skips clone size in some rows; elsewhere it reads once, few, many or a size class.

TRBV29-1,.,.,TRBJ2-7,TGCAGCGTTTACAACCAGGGGAACGAGCAGTACTTC,CSVYNQGNEQYF
TRBV12-3/TRBV12-4,.,.,TRBJ2-3,TGTGCCAGCAGGACGAGGTTAGACACAGATACGCAGTATTTT,CASRTRLDTDTQYF
TRBV7-9,.,few,TRBJ1-2,TGTGCCAGCAGCTTAAAGGGACGTCCGAACTATGGCTACACCTTC,CASSLKGRPNYGYTF
TRBV15,.,.,TRBJ2-1,TGTGCCACCAGCAGAGACGGAAGGGGACGGGGGCAGTTCTTC,CATSRDGRGRGQFF
TRBV7-9,TRBD2,.,TRBJ2-1,TGTGCCAGCAGCCACCGACTAGCGGGGTTTGGTAATGAGCAGTTCTTC,CASSHRLAGFGNEQFF
TRBV27,.,.,TRBJ2-6,TGTGCCAGCAGTTTATTTCGGACTCAACTCACTGGGGCCAACGTCCTGACTTTC,CASSLFRTQLTGANVLTF
TRBV7-9,.,few,TRBJ1-1,TGTGCCAGCAGCTCCGCTGAAGCTTTCTTT,CASSSAEAFF
TRBV7-9,.,few,TRBJ2-7,TGTGCCAGCAGTCCCCAGGGGGGTGAGCAGTACTTC,CASSPQGGEQYF
TRBV30,.,few,TRBJ1-5,TGTGCCTGGAGTCTACGTTGGGTGGCTCAGCCCCAGCATTTT,CAWSLRWVAQPQHF
TRBV15,TRBD1,few,TRBJ1-2,TGTGCCACCAGCAGAGATCGTACAGGGGAGAACTATGGCTACACCTTC,CATSRDRTGENYGYTF
TRBV12-3/TRBV12-4,.,many,TRBJ2-3,TGTGCCAGCAGTTCGAGAAGTTCCACAGATACGCAGTATTTT,CASSSRSSTDTQYF
TRBV5-1,.,.,TRBJ2-7,TGCGCCAGCAGCACCGGCATCCTGTCCCACTACGAGCAGTACTTC,CASSTGILSHYEQYF
TRBV15,TRBD2,few,TRBJ2-1,TGTGCCACCAGTCCATACGGGACTAGCGGTTACAATGAGCAGTTCTTC,CATSPYGTSGYNEQFF
TRBV27,TRBD2,few,TRBJ2-1,TGTGCCAGCAGTTTCCTAGCGGGAGGGACGGCGGAGCAGTTCTTC,CASSFLAGGTAEQFF
TRBV10-3,.,.,TRBJ2-7,TGTGCCATCAGTGTAGGGCTAAGGGAGCAGTACTTC,CAISVGLREQYF
TRBV6-4,TRBD1,few,TRBJ1-1,TGTGCCAGCAGCTCGCAGACAGGGGCCCAAGCTTTCTTT,CASSSQTGAQAFF
TRBV6-1,.,few,TRBJ2-7,TGTGCCAGCAGCGATCCGGGACGGGGCTACGAGCAGTACTTC,CASSDPGRGYEQYF
TRBV9,.,few,TRBJ2-5,TGTGCCAGCAGCGTAGGGGGGACGGCGTGGGAGACCCAGTACTTC,CASSVGGTAWETQYF
TRBV29-1,TRBD1,.,TRBJ2-1,TGCAGCGTGGCCGGGACAGGGCGCAATGAGCAGTTCTTC,CSVAGTGRNEQFF
TRBV3-1,.,.,TRBJ2-7,TGTGCCAGCAGCCAAGAACAGGGAGGCGAGCAGTACTTC,CASSQEQGGEQYF
TRBV5-1,TRBD1,.,TRBJ2-5,TGCGCCAGCAGATGGGGACAGGAAGAGACCCAGTACTTC,CASRWGQEETQYF
TRBV3-1,TRBD2,.,TRBJ2-1,TGTGCCAGCAAGGAGGGAGGGCCAGGATACAACTACAATGAGCAGTTCTTC,CASKEGGPGYNYNEQFF
TRBV7-6,.,many,TRBJ2-7,TGTGCCAGCAGCTTAGCCCAGTTGACTCGCGAGCAGTACTTC,CASSLAQLTREQYF
TRBV7-9,.,.,TRBJ1-2,TGTGCCAGCAGCACCCGCAGGGGTGAGGATCGGGATGGCTACACCTTC,CASSTRRGEDRDGYTF
TRBV29-1,TRBD2,few,TRBJ2-3,TGCAGCGTTCCAATAGCGGGGGCCACAGATACGCAGTATTTT,CSVPIAGATDTQYF
TRBV12-3/TRBV12-4,.,.,TRBJ2-3,TGTGCCAGCAGCCGTGACGGGAGCGTCGGAATCGGAGATACGCAGTATTTT,CASSRDGSVGIGDTQYF
TRBV29-1,.,many,TRBJ1-2,TGCAGCGTTGAAGTCGAGGGAAATGTTGGCTACACCTTC,CSVEVEGNVGYTF
TRBV7-2,.,few,TRBJ2-3,TGTGCCAGCAGCCCAATCCTATCAGATACGCAGTATTTT,CASSPILSDTQYF
TRBV7-9,TRBD2,.,TRBJ2-3,TGTGCCAGCAGCCGAGGACTAGCGGAAGATCATACGCAGTATTTT,CASSRGLAEDHTQYF
TRBV6-2/TRBV6-3,.,few,TRBJ2-2,TGTGCCAGCAGAGCCGGGACGAGGGCCGGGGAGCTGTTTTTT,CASRAGTRAGELFF
TRBV6-2/TRBV6-3,.,many,TRBJ2-1,TGTGCCACATACCCGGACCCTGCCACCTACAATGAGCAGTTCTTC,CATYPDPATYNEQFF
TRBV6-2/TRBV6-3,.,.,TRBJ2-1,TGTGCCAGCAGGCGTCATTCCTACAATGAGCAGTTCTTC,CASRRHSYNEQFF
TRBV4-1,.,many,TRBJ2-5,TGCGCCAGCAGCCAAGAGGGGCGCGAGACCCAGTACTTC,CASSQEGRETQYF
TRBV29-1,.,many,TRBJ2-3,TGCAGCATGGGACTGACTCCTCGCACAGATACGCAGTATTTT,CSMGLTPRTDTQYF
TRBV20-1,TRBD2,.,TRBJ2-1,TGCAGTGCTATCTTGACTAGCGCGGACTACAATGAGCAGTTCTTC,CSAILTSADYNEQFF
TRBV7-2,.,.,TRBJ2-1,TGTGCCAGTTATCCAGGCGGAGTGTACAATGAGCAGTTCTTC,CASYPGGVYNEQFF
TRBV6-1,.,.,TRBJ2-2,TGTGCCAGCACCCTGGGACTTGCGAACACCGGGGAGCTGTTTTTT,CASTLGLANTGELFF
TRBV4-1,.,.,TRBJ2-5,TGCGCCAGCAGCCAAGTAACGGGGTCGGGGGAGACCCAGTACTTC,CASSQVTGSGETQYF
TRBV11-3,.,.,TRBJ2-7,TGTGCCAGCAGCTTAGAAGGAGGGCACCCGGACTTC,CASSLEGGHPDF
TRBV6-1,.,few,TRBJ2-3,TGTGCCAGCAGTGTATTGCCTCGGGAGGATACGCAGTATTTT,CASSVLPREDTQYF
TRBV20-1,TRBD1,few,TRBJ1-1,TGCAGTGCCGACAGGGTCAAAACTGAAGCTTTCTTT,CSADRVKTEAFF
TRBV11-2,.,.,TRBJ2-6,TGTGCCAGCAGCTTAGTCATCTCTGGGGCCAACGTCCTGACTTTC,CASSLVISGANVLTF
TRBV11-2,TRBD2,.,TRBJ2-3,TGTGCCAGCAGCTTAAAGCCCCACAATAGCGGGAGATGGACAGATACGCAGTATTTT,CASSLKPHNSGRWTDTQYF
TRBV12-3/TRBV12-4,.,once,TRBJ2-2,TGTGCCAGCAGTCTCTGGGGGGCTGAGCTGTTTTTT,CASSLWGAELFF
TRBV20-1,.,few,TRBJ1-2,TGCAGTGCTAGGAGGGCAACCGGCTACACCTTC,CSARRATGYTF
TRBV27,.,many,TRBJ2-4,TGTGCCAGCAGTTTCAGTCGACTAGCCAAAAACATTCAGTACTTC,CASSFSRLAKNIQYF
TRBV10-3,TRBD1,many,TRBJ1-5,TGTGCCATCAGTGAGTCAGGACAGGGGAATCAGCCCCAGCATTTT,CAISESGQGNQPQHF
TRBV7-8,.,many,TRBJ1-2,TGTGCCAGCAGGTCTTCACGACCCGGCGATGGCTACACCTTC,CASRSSRPGDGYTF
TRBV5-1,TRBD2,.,TRBJ2-3,TGCGCCAGCAGCTTGGACAGCGGGGCAGATACGCAGTATTTT,CASSLDSGADTQYF